These 19 T cell receptor beta chains were all obtained from the same sample, sequenced in a study of shared clonotypes between healthy human individuals. Cells designated naive CD8 were CD45RO-negative and were positively selected for CCR7, with terminally differentiated effector memory CD45RA+ cells excluded. The method was immunoSEQ multiplex PCR; TCRdb's version includes in-frame clones alone and lacks a portion of them. This table holds just over 2,000,000 clones, about 95% found once. Sequences were obtained from naive CD8+ T cells sorted from blood. Source of these receptors: a man younger than 35 in good health.

The CDR3 spells CASSDWGDGNTIYF. CDR3 DNA: TGTGCCAGCAGTGACTGGGGTGATGGAAACACCATATATTTT. The chain employs TRBV6-1 and TRBJ1-3; D not resolved. CDR1 is MNHNS and CDR2 is SASEGT in the germline V gene. The CDR3 is 14 residues long. V lost 3 bases, J lost 3 bases, and 9 bases lay in between.

In DNA, the CDR3 is TGTGCCTGGAGTGTGGCCCTCCAAGCTTTCTTT. This sequence encodes CAWSVALQAFF. The V call is TRBV30, the J call TRBJ1-1; D unresolved. The CDR3 consists of 11 residues. Trimming left V 0 bases short and J 9 bases short, with 8 bases between. From germline, CDR1 is GTSNPN and CDR2 SVGIG (reference sequence).

DNA of the CDR3: TGTGCCAGCAGCTTAGTTCAGAGTCAAGAGACCCAGTACTTC. This codes for CASSLVQSQETQYF. This chain links TRBV11-2 with TRBJ2-5; D is uncertain. This CDR3 region has 14 residues. CDR1 is SGHAT and CDR2 is FQNNGV in the germline V gene. The V gene lost 1 base and the J gene lost 2 bases, with 8 bases spanning the gap. Full variable domain (rest looked up from reference TRBV11-2 and TRBJ2-5): EAGVAQSPRYKIIEKRQSVAFWCNPISGHATLYWYQQILGQGPKLLIQFQNNGVVDDSQLPKDRFSAERLKGVDSTLKIQPAKLEDSAVYLCASSLVQSQETQYFGPGTRLLVL.

This chain uses TRBV29-1 with TRBJ1-2; 11 nucleotides agree with TRBD1. There are 13 residues in the CDR3. The germline CDR1 and CDR2 sequences are SQVTM and ANQGSEA. V dropped 6 bases and J dropped 5; count of bases not matched to a gene: 5. Here the CDR3 reads CSVVGQGAYGYTF. The CDR3 coding sequence is TGCAGCGTCGTCGGACAGGGGGCTTATGGCTACACCTTC.

On this clone: Other nucleotide sequences in the sample specify the same CDR3. V gene TRBV4-1 combines with J gene TRBJ2-7; D is uncertain. Germline CDR1 reads MGHRA; CDR2 reads YSYEKL. V was trimmed by 0 bases and J by 0 bases, leaving 9 bases between them. The CDR3 has 15 residues. In nucleotides, the CDR3 is TGCGCCAGCAGCCAAGATCTCGGCCTCTCCTACGAGCAGTACTTC. Protein sequence: CASSQDLGLSYEQYF.

Of note for this clone: This same CDR3 is encoded by further DNA sequences in the sample. J is TRBJ2-7 and V is TRBV7-9; D is unresolved. Germline CDR1 reads SEHNR; CDR2 reads FQNEAQ (reference sequence). The ends were cut back, 2 bases at V and 3 bases at J, with 5 bases in the middle. The CDR3 loop spans 12 amino acids. The CDR3 sequence is CASSLHFYEQYF. CDR3 bases: TGTGCCAGCAGCTTACACTTCTACGAGCAGTACTTC.

This chain uses TRBV27 with TRBJ2-1; D may be TRBD1 (5 bases). V dropped 9 bases and J dropped 2 bases, with 14 bases sitting between them. This CDR3 region has 14 residues. Germline V gives CDR1 MNHEY, CDR2 SMNVEV (reference sequence). CDR3 residues: CASYHQGPYNEQFF. The CDR3 DNA follows: TGTGCCAGTTATCACCAGGGTCCCTACAATGAGCAGTTCTTC.

This chain links TRBV6-1 with TRBJ2-1; no clear D. Between the trimmed V and J ends, which lost 9 bases and 2 bases, there was a span of 11 bases. There are 13 residues in the CDR3. Germline-derived CDR1 and CDR2 are MNHNS and SASEGT. This CDR3 is CASYRDPYNEQFF. For the CDR3, the DNA is TGTGCCAGTTACAGAGATCCCTACAATGAGCAGTTCTTC.

V is TRBV4-1 and J is TRBJ1-1, with no clear D. Germline assignment: CDR1 MGHRA and CDR2 YSYEKL. V shed 6 bases and J shed 1 base, with 12 bases lying between them. The CDR3 contains 14 residues. CDR3 sequence (DNA): TGCGCCAGCAGTCCGACAATGGAGAACACTGAAGCTTTCTTT. Translated, it gives CASSPTMENTEAFF.

V and J are TRBV6-5 and TRBJ1-5; D gene uncertain. This CDR3 has 13 amino acids. Trimming took 4 bases from V and 9 from J, leaving 13 bases between them. Germline loops: CDR1 MNHEY, CDR2 SVGAGI. The CDR3 nucleotides are TGTGCCAGCAGTTCTGATCCGGCGGGGCCCCAGCATTTT. It is translated as CASSSDPAGPQHF.

The chain's CDR3 is CSVVSPPNEKLFF. CDR3 in DNA: TGCAGCGTTGTCAGCCCCCCGAATGAAAAACTGTTTTTT. This chain uses TRBV29-1 with TRBJ1-4, with D unresolved. Germline V gene data show CDR1 as SQVTM and CDR2 as ANQGSEA. CDR3 length equals 13 residues. V dropped 4 bases and J dropped 5 bases, with 11 bases sitting between them. Based on the CDR3 plus reference TRBV29-1 and TRBJ1-4, the full variable domain is SAVISQKPSRDICQRGTSLTIQCQVDSQVTMMFWYRQQPGQSLTLIATANQGSEATYESGFVIDKFPISRPNLTFSTLTVSNMSPEDSSIYLCSVVSPPNEKLFFGSGTQLSVL.

V is TRBV5-4 and J is TRBJ1-1; 7 bases fit TRBD1. This CDR3 spans 11 amino acids. Trimming took 3 bases from V and 8 from J; bases not matched to a gene: 1. Germline V gives CDR1 SGHNT, CDR2 YYREEE (reference sequence). This CDR3 reads CASSSGQEAFF. CDR3 bases: TGTGCCAGCAGCTCGGGACAGGAAGCTTTCTTT.

The chain combines TRBV6-5 with TRBJ1-1, with TRBD1 as a possible D gene (5 bases). Germline loops: CDR1 MNHEY, CDR2 SVGAGI. V lost 7 bases to trimming and J lost 2 bases, with 14 bases between them. CDR3 length: 14 amino acids. This CDR3 is CASTTGGINTEAFF. In DNA form, the CDR3 reads TGTGCCAGCACGACGGGGGGGATTAACACTGAAGCTTTCTTT.

V usage is TRBV2 and J usage is TRBJ2-1; D call uncertain. The CDR3 extends over 18 amino acids. Trimming took off 1 base at V and 2 bases at J, with 18 bases between the two ends. Germline lookup yields CDR1 SNHLY and CDR2 FYNNEI. CDR3 nucleotide sequence: TGTGCCAGCAGTGAAGACCCCCACGAAGGCCTCACCTACAATGAGCAGTTCTTC. Amino acid sequence: CASSEDPHEGLTYNEQFF.

This clone has just a few counts. The genes are TRBV6-1 and TRBJ1-3; D not certain. Deletions cut 6 bases from V and 2 bases from J, with 5 bases between. Germline V lookup: CDR1 MNHNS, CDR2 SASEGT. This CDR3 is 12 amino acids long. CDR3 in DNA: TGTGCCAGCAGGTTAACTGGAAACACCATATATTTT. Its translation is CASRLTGNTIYF.

The chain employs TRBV5-1 and TRBJ2-7, with D tentatively TRBD1 or TRBD2 (5 bases each). V was cut by 0 bases and J by 3 bases, with 22 bases left in between. This CDR3 has 18 amino acids. Germline lookup yields CDR1 SGHRS and CDR2 YFSETQ. The CDR3 nucleotides read TGCGCCAGCAGCTTGGACAAAAGAGGGACGGACCGAGACTACGAGCAGTACTTC. As protein: CASSLDKRGTDRDYEQYF.

The chain combines TRBV4-1 with TRBJ2-1; no definite D call. Germline loops: CDR1 MGHRA, CDR2 YSYEKL. This CDR3 is built from 12 residues. The germline V and J ends were trimmed by 3 bases and 5 bases, with 5 bases remaining between them. CDR3 in DNA: TGCGCCAGCAGCCAGTTACACAATGAGCAGTTCTTC. Encoded protein: CASSQLHNEQFF.

The rearrangement uses TRBV19 and TRBJ1-1, with D maybe TRBD1 (6 bases). The germline V gene encodes CDR1 LNHDA and CDR2 SQIVND (reference sequence). The CDR3 extends over 13 amino acids. Trimming stripped 4 bases from V and 3 bases from J, with 9 bases between. The CDR3 DNA is TGTGCCAGTAGTACCAGGGGTTACACTGAAGCTTTCTTT. This encodes CASSTRGYTEAFF.

This chain uses TRBV6-5 with TRBJ1-6; a weak D match, TRBD1 (6 bases). This CDR3 spans 16 amino acids. Germline CDR1 MNHEY, CDR2 SVGAGI. Trimming pared 2 bases from V and 7 bases from J, leaving 15 bases between. CDR3 DNA sequence: TGTGCCAGCAGTTACGGGTCAGGGGCAGGGAATTCACCCCTCCACTTT. Its translation: CASSYGSGAGNSPLHF.